This T cell receptor (beta chain) stems from a study of beta chain features in type 1 diabetes (dated by TCRdb to the late 2010s). Describing the broader study: Mean age, gender distribution, total cell number and subset yield did not differ between patients and healthy donors. Regulatory and stem cell-like memory subsets were obtained from only 8 patients and about eight healthy donors, while naive and central memory subsets were obtained from all 30 or so donors. The study compared the TCRB repertoires of sorted circulating CD4+ T cell subsets in recently diagnosed type 1 diabetes patients with those in matched healthy donors. A total of around 110,000,000 sorted cells were examined across all samples, and RNA yield correlated strongly with the number of cells per subset.

From each donor, a single peripheral blood sample of around 120 mL on average was drawn into heparinised tubes. A BD FACSAria II and a panel including CD45RO, CCR7, CD25, CD127, CD95 and CD27 were used to sort naive, central memory, regulatory and stem cell-like memory CD4+ T cells. All sorted populations exceeded 95% purity. PBMCs were isolated immediately by Lymphoprep density gradient centrifugation and stained directly without culture. So that batch effects would be minimized, each experiment stained and sorted samples in pairs, pairing one healthy donor with one patient. The CDR3, from cysteine to phenylalanine, totals 13 residues. CDR3 DNA is the only sequence kept; it has 39 bases, read in frame from the first base. The junction shows trimming of 0 bases on V and 5 bases on J, plus 8 bases between the germline ends. As encoded in the germline V gene (reference sequence), CDR1 is SEHNR while CDR2 is FQNEAQ.

This clone was picked up a small number of times. Its specific antigen is unknown. No base qualities exist here, and no much larger clone lies one base off it. The High Capacity cDNA Reverse Transcription Kit was used to reverse transcribe all of the isolated RNA, meaning that expressed TCRB transcripts were what got sequenced. Naive, central memory and regulatory T cell samples underwent deep immunoSEQ sequencing, averaging around 4 million total reads per sample. After sorted cells were lysed in RLT buffer, RNA was extracted with DNase-treated RNeasy Micro or Mini kits, with the choice depending on cell number. Each cell subset was processed separately to prevent cross-contamination, with patient and healthy donor samples processed together. The immunoSEQ multiplex PCR was used to amplify TCRB sequences from cDNA, yielding 87-bp fragments that span the CDR3 region. Sequencing of the amplicons was done on the Illumina HiSeq platform. Per the source publication's procedure: PCR bias was corrected computationally using synthetic template baselines, and reads within Hamming distance 2 were collapsed, with unmergeable singletons discarded. By aligning reads against IMGT, V, D and J genes, CDR3 length, and insertions or deletions at six rearrangement sites were assigned. Clonotype counts were normalized to sorted cell number within each subset before computing true diversity and Gini coefficients with the tcR R package. The overlap coefficient, calculated on TCRB nucleotide sequences, was used to measure repertoire sharing. Out-of-frame TCRB sequences from naive cells were analyzed to stand in for the pre-selection repertoire. Drawn from immuneACCESS, this table holds only the in-frame rearrangements with V and J called that TCRdb kept. Clones are partly lost; checked studies trace under half to an unresolved V gene and leave the rest unexplained. V and J calls and clone size are given by that table; D and trimming were obtained from the DNA. This sample has about 640,000 clones in its table, and over 10% of those were observed once. In total, the top ten clones hold more than 0.095% of the sample.

Results and caveats for the whole study, not just this receptor: Only small numbers of individuals were included in the HLA sub-analyses, which left unresolved whether HLA type had any influence on TCRB rearrangement. Naive, central memory and regulatory TCRB repertoires appeared to be more similar among patients than among healthy donors. Shorter templates might have been favored by PCR, but patient and control samples were amplified and corrected together, so both groups would have been affected equally by any skew. Because cDNA was sequenced instead of genomic DNA, activated cells with high expression could be over-represented, although the groups did not differ in activation or CD3 levels. A moderate but significant shortening of TCRB CDR3 length was observed in type 1 diabetes patients in all four CD4+ subsets. At VDJ recombination sites, patients with type 1 diabetes made fewer insertions and deleted more nucleotides, a pattern implying thymic rearrangement abnormalities.

Sequences were obtained from naive CD4+ T cells from blood. The cell subset or site label on this specimen signifies: true naive CD4+ T cells. The sequence was obtained from a man aged 30 to 39 with type 1 diabetes. The V and J segments used are TRBV7-9 and TRBJ2-7, with TRBD1 tentatively as D gene (5 bases match). In nucleotide form, the sequence is TGTGCCAGCAGCTTAGCCCAGGGTAACGAGCAGTACTTC. Translated, this gives CASSLAQGNEQYF.